The rows below give T cell receptor beta chains drawn from one sample of a study of blood T cell repertoires in COVID-19. The method was immunoSEQ multiplex PCR; TCRdb's version includes in-frame clones alone and lacks a portion of them. The sample yields 250,000 to 300,000 clones, 81% seen once. Sequencing was performed on peripheral blood. The receptors derive from a woman between 55 and 75 years old with active or convalescent COVID-19. Both conserved end residues are part of each CDR3. D genes are given only for firm matches. Size is omitted from some rows. Given values are once, few, many or a class for expanded clones.

d_gene,v_gene,abundance,j_gene,CDR3nt,CDR3aa
.,TRBV7-3,.,TRBJ1-4,TGTGCCAGCAGCTTAACTGGGGGCCTTGCAACTAATGAAAAACTGTTTTTT,CASSLTGGLATNEKLFF
TRBD1,TRBV5-6,.,TRBJ1-1,TGTGCCAGCAGCTTTGTATCGGCAGGGGGTCACACTGAAGCTTTCTTT,CASSFVSAGGHTEAFF
.,TRBV15,.,TRBJ1-1,TGTGCCACCAGCAGAGATCCGGGGTGGACTGAAGCTTTCTTT,CATSRDPGWTEAFF
TRBD1,TRBV24-1,once,TRBJ2-1,TGTGCCACCAGTGATTCGGGACAGGGGGGCTACAATGAGCAGTTCTTC,CATSDSGQGGYNEQFF
TRBD2,TRBV12-5,.,TRBJ2-3,TGTGCTAGTGGTTTGGTACTGCTAGCGGGGCAGACAGATACGCAGTATTTT,CASGLVLLAGQTDTQYF
.,TRBV27,.,TRBJ1-6,TGTGCCAGCAGTTTATCCCGGGGGGTCCGGATACGTTCCTATAATTCACCCCTCCACTTT,CASSLSRGVRIRSYNSPLHF
.,TRBV5-4,.,TRBJ2-1,TGTGCCAGCCAGGTGATCGACGGGGATGAGCAGTTCTTC,CASQVIDGDEQFF
TRBD2,TRBV5-6,.,TRBJ2-2,TGTGCCAGCAGCCCGGGGGGGCTCCCCGGGGAGCTGTTTTTT,CASSPGGLPGELFF
TRBD1,TRBV15,.,TRBJ1-4,TGTGCCACCAGCGAGGGGGCGGAAGATGAAAAACTGTTTTTT,CATSEGAEDEKLFF
.,TRBV20-1,.,TRBJ1-5,TGCAGTGCTAGTGTTCGGTATAGCAATCAGCCCCAGCATTTT,CSASVRYSNQPQHF
.,TRBV27,few,TRBJ1-5,TGTGCCAGCAGGCTCAGTCCTACCTGGGGGACTCAATATAGCAATCAGCCCCAGCATTTT,CASRLSPTWGTQYSNQPQHF
TRBD1,TRBV4-1,.,TRBJ2-7,TGCGCCAGCAGCCAAGATTTACCAGGGGGCGGATACGAGCAGTACTTC,CASSQDLPGGGYEQYF
.,TRBV6-5,.,TRBJ2-3,TGTGCCAGCAGGCTCGGGTTGGGGCCGGATACGCAGTATTTT,CASRLGLGPDTQYF
TRBD1,TRBV20-1,.,TRBJ2-2,TGCAGTGCTAGTCGACAGGGGGCCTTCGGGGAGCTGTTTTTT,CSASRQGAFGELFF
TRBD1,TRBV27,once,TRBJ1-6,TGTGCCAGCAGTCGGAGGACAGGGGTCGCCTATAATTCACCCCTCCACTTT,CASSRRTGVAYNSPLHF
TRBD2,TRBV7-7,once,TRBJ2-2,TGTGCTAGCAGCTCGGGGGGGCCCGGGGAGCTGTTTTTT,CASSSGGPGELFF
TRBD1,TRBV7-2,once,TRBJ2-2,TGTGCCAGCAGCCCGCGACAGGGGGCTCTCACCGGGGAGCTGTTTTTT,CASSPRQGALTGELFF
.,TRBV7-8,few,TRBJ2-5,TGTGCCAGCAGCTTAGAAGGCGGGGTACCAGAGACCCAGTACTTC,CASSLEGGVPETQYF
TRBD2,TRBV7-2,once,TRBJ2-3,TGTGCCAGCAGCTTAACCCGGACTAGCGGGGGGGTTGATACGCAGTATTTT,CASSLTRTSGGVDTQYF
TRBD1,TRBV3-1/TRBV3-2,.,TRBJ2-7,TGTGCCAGCAGCCCGGGACAGGGGACATACGAGCAGTACTTC,CASSPGQGTYEQYF
.,TRBV19,.,TRBJ1-1,TGTGCCAGTAGTAATAGCGGGGTGAGGAAAGCTTTCTTT,CASSNSGVRKAFF
.,TRBV29-1,.,TRBJ1-2,TGCAGCGCCTTAGGCGGAGCATCGCCCTTCACCTTC,CSALGGASPFTF
.,TRBV27,.,TRBJ1-4,TGTGCCAGCAGTTTATCGTCCCTTATAGCAACTAATGAAAAACTGTTTTTT,CASSLSSLIATNEKLFF
.,TRBV4-1,.,TRBJ1-2,TGCGCCAGCAGCCAAGAAGTCGCAGGCTATGGCTACACCTTC,CASSQEVAGYGYTF
.,TRBV11-1,many,TRBJ1-6,TGTGCCAGCAGCTTAAGGGGAAATAATTCACCCCTCCACTTT,CASSLRGNNSPLHF
.,TRBV7-8,.,TRBJ1-1,TGTGCCAGCAGCCCCCCCGCGGCGGCCCGGGAAGCTTTCTTT,CASSPPAAAREAFF
TRBD1,TRBV6-2/TRBV6-3,few,TRBJ2-1,TGTGCCAGCAGTTACCATGGGACAGGTAACAATGAGCAGTTCTTC,CASSYHGTGNNEQFF
.,TRBV25-1,.,TRBJ1-2,TGTGCCAGCAGTGATCCCAGGGCCTTGGCTGGCTACACCTTC,CASSDPRALAGYTF
.,TRBV11-2,.,TRBJ1-3,TGTGCCAGCAGCCCTATCCTCTCTGGAAACACCATATATTTT,CASSPILSGNTIYF
TRBD1,TRBV19,.,TRBJ1-1,TGTGCCAGTAGTATAGGGACAGGGGCCCCATCCCACGAAGCTTTCTTT,CASSIGTGAPSHEAFF
TRBD1,TRBV5-1,.,TRBJ1-1,TGCGCCAGCAGCCTCACGGGACAGGGCACTGAAGCTTTCTTT,CASSLTGQGTEAFF
TRBD2,TRBV7-2,.,TRBJ2-1,TGTGCCAGCAGCTCGCAGGGACTAGCGGGGGGAGGGAATGAGCAGTTCTTC,CASSSQGLAGGGNEQFF
.,TRBV7-2,few,TRBJ1-5,TGTGCCAGCAGCTTATTCAGGGGTAACAATCAGCCCCAGCATTTT,CASSLFRGNNQPQHF
TRBD1,TRBV5-1,.,TRBJ1-1,TGCGCCAGCAGCTTGTTGGGACAGGGAAATGAAGCTTTCTTT,CASSLLGQGNEAFF
.,TRBV7-6,.,TRBJ1-4,TGTGCCAGCAGCTTAAACAGGCCATCGAATGAAAAACTGTTTTTT,CASSLNRPSNEKLFF
.,TRBV7-9,.,TRBJ2-6,TGTGCCATTTCCGGGACAGGGGCCAACGTCCTGACTTTC,CAISGTGANVLTF
TRBD1,TRBV30,.,TRBJ1-1,TGTGCCTGGAGTCTGGACAGGGGGACTGAAGCTTTCTTT,CAWSLDRGTEAFF
TRBD1,TRBV6-2/TRBV6-3,.,TRBJ1-5,TGTGCCAGCAGTTCCGCAGGGGGACAGAGGTACGGCAATCAGCCCCAGCATTTT,CASSSAGGQRYGNQPQHF
.,TRBV7-9,.,TRBJ2-3,TGTGCCAGCAGTTCTAGCTTCGCCCCTCCGGGGACGCAGTATTTT,CASSSSFAPPGTQYF
.,TRBV2,.,TRBJ1-6,TGTGCCAGCAAGGGACTTTCACCCCTCCACTTT,CASKGLSPLHF
TRBD1,TRBV11-2,.,TRBJ2-7,TGTGCCAGCAGCTCGTACAGGGGGCGCAGCTACGAGCAGTACTTC,CASSSYRGRSYEQYF
TRBD1,TRBV19,.,TRBJ1-6,TGTGCCAGTAGTCGGGACAGGGGAACTGTTGGTTCACCCCTCCACTTT,CASSRDRGTVGSPLHF
TRBD1,TRBV5-1,.,TRBJ2-7,TGCGCCAGCAGCTTGGACGGACAGGGCCTCTCCTACGAGCAGTACTTC,CASSLDGQGLSYEQYF
.,TRBV7-8,.,TRBJ1-2,TGTGCCAGCAGCTTAGCGGTGCGCACAGCTAACTATGGCTACACCTTC,CASSLAVRTANYGYTF
TRBD2,TRBV5-1,.,TRBJ2-4,TGCGCCAGCAGCTTGGAACTAGCGGGGGGCCTAGCCAAAAACATTCAGTACTTC,CASSLELAGGLAKNIQYF
.,TRBV19,.,TRBJ2-5,TGTGCCAGTAGTTTGGGAGCGGCCGACCAAGAGACCCAGTACTTC,CASSLGAADQETQYF
TRBD2,TRBV11-3,.,TRBJ2-1,TGTGCCAGCAGCTTAGCTAGCGGGGGCCAAGTCTCCTACAATGAGCAGTTCTTC,CASSLASGGQVSYNEQFF
.,TRBV11-2,.,TRBJ1-2,TGTGCCAGCAGCTTAGAGCCAGGGGATGGCTACACCTTC,CASSLEPGDGYTF
TRBD1,TRBV2,many,TRBJ1-1,TGTGCCAGCAGAACAAGACAGGGCCTGAACACTGAAGCTTTCTTT,CASRTRQGLNTEAFF
TRBD1,TRBV19,.,TRBJ1-5,TGTGCCAGCGCTCGGTCACAGGGGAGCCAGCCCCAGCATTTT,CASARSQGSQPQHF
.,TRBV4-1,once,TRBJ2-1,TGCGCCAGCAGCCAAGATCTAGGGGGGGCGGGGCGAGACTACAATGAGCAGTTCTTC,CASSQDLGGAGRDYNEQFF
.,TRBV7-9,few,TRBJ1-3,TGTGCCAGCAGCCCCCCAGGGACTGGAAACACCATATATTTT,CASSPPGTGNTIYF
.,TRBV7-2,.,TRBJ1-1,TGTGCCAGCAGCCCCCTGTCCGGGGGGGGAAACACTGAAGCTTTCTTT,CASSPLSGGGNTEAFF
.,TRBV30,many,TRBJ1-2,TGTGCCTGGAGTCGGGGGGCCCGATACTATGGCTACACCTTC,CAWSRGARYYGYTF
.,TRBV9,.,TRBJ1-2,TGTGCCAGCAGCTTCAGCCGCACAGGGAAAGATAACTATGGCTACACCTTC,CASSFSRTGKDNYGYTF
TRBD1,TRBV4-2,.,TRBJ2-3,TGTGCCAGCAGCCAAGTTTGGGACAGGGTACCAGATACGCAGTATTTT,CASSQVWDRVPDTQYF
TRBD1,TRBV2,.,TRBJ2-3,TGTGCCAACGCACAGGGGCGTACGCAGTATTTT,CANAQGRTQYF
TRBD1,TRBV19,.,TRBJ1-4,TGTGCCAGTAATCTACAGGGGACCGAAAAACTGTTTTTT,CASNLQGTEKLFF
TRBD2,TRBV5-6,.,TRBJ2-3,TGTGCCAGCAGCCAACTAGCGGGGGGGACTATACTGGATACGCAGTATTTT,CASSQLAGGTILDTQYF